This paragraph reports one T cell receptor beta chain. The antigen is unknown. In germline, CDR1 is SGHKS, CDR2 YYEKEE (reference sequence). The CDR3 is 18 amino acids. V gave up 4 bases and J gave up 2 bases, with 22 bases separating them. This entry belongs to a study of cytomegalovirus exposure and HLA in healthy donors. Study-level information: As an earlier analysis found, about 190 million T cells yielded 90 million to 140 million unique TCR beta sequences. Study observations and caveats: A prior analysis recorded that most TCR beta V segments were productive about 87% or about 30% of the time. A later examination showed that TCR association rates differed by HLA locus, with DRB1 most and HLA-C fewest. The listing of roughly 160 TCR beta chains classed them as cytomegalovirus-associated.

The PCR was carried out with 60 Vbeta primers and 13 Jbeta primers. TCRdb's copy holds only in-frame clones and misses some; the assay was immunoSEQ multiplex PCR. The sample lists roughly 200,000 clones; roughly 73% were seen once. The sequencing input was PBMCs. This TCR was sampled from a woman aged 25 to 45 in good health and CMV-seronegative. The chain uses TRBV5-5 and TRBJ1-5; weak D call: TRBD1 (5 bases). The CDR3 protein is CASSHLGIRVNGNQPQHF. CDR3 in DNA: TGTGCCAGCAGCCACCTTGGAATCAGGGTCAATGGCAATCAGCCCCAGCATTTT. Full variable domain (missing parts from reference TRBV5-5 and TRBJ1-5): DAGVTQSPTHLIKTRGQQVTLRCSPISGHKSVSWYQQVLGQGPQFIFQYYEKEERGRGNFPDRFSARQFPNYSSELNVNALLLGDSALYLCASSHLGIRVNGNQPQHFGDGTRLSIL.